This T cell receptor (beta chain) originates from a study of immune characterization of retroperitoneal liposarcoma. In germline, CDR1 is MDHEN, CDR2 SYDVKM. The length of the CDR3 is 15 residues. MiXCR, run by TCRdb on the PCR reads, gives a single entry per CDR3 protein. The sample shows 10,000 to 11,000 distinct CDR3 sequences, 30% to 45% of them seen only once. The source material was tumor tissue. The chain employs TRBV28 and TRBJ2-1; perhaps TRBD1 as D (6 bases). The J call is in doubt because the DNA end fits TRBJ2-7 better. The sequence was obtained from a male donor with retroperitoneal liposarcoma. In DNA form, the CDR3 reads TGTGCCAGCAGTTTATTAGGGCAGGGGCACTACGAGCAGTACTTC. As protein: CASSLLGQGHYEQYF.